This passage covers 9 T cell receptor beta chains from one sample sequenced in a study of response to subunit inactivated influenza vaccine (dated by TCRdb to the late 2010s). The time point label corresponds to: approximately 40 days after influenza vaccine administration. Library preparation was by RT-PCR. Sequenced on an Illumina HiSeq 2500. TCRdb reworked the public reads: Q25 trimming with fastp, MiXCR clone assembly, productive beta chains retained. Duplicate CDR3 protein sequences are folded into a single record with the most common DNA and genes. The sample table lists 500,000 or so distinct CDR3 sequences, approximately 11% of them with a count of one. 9.5% to 15% of the sample is held by the ten biggest clonotypes. The sample in question was PBMCs from blood, obtained about 40 days after vaccination. The origin of the receptors is a man aged 45 to 65 who received an inactivated influenza vaccine. Donor details come from another sample of the same person, matched by shared clones.

J is TRBJ2-7 and V is TRBV4-1; D gene unclear. V was shortened by 2 bases and J by 0 bases, with 8 bases between the two germline ends. Per germline, CDR1 MGHRA and CDR2 YSYEKL. The CDR3 contains 14 residues. This CDR3 is CASSQLVSSYEQYF. Written as DNA, the CDR3 is TGCGCCAGCAGCCAACTCGTGAGCTCCTACGAGCAGTACTTC.

The CDR3 loop reads CASSLGQGGDEQYF. The CDR3 DNA sequence: TGTGCCAGCAGCTTGGGACAGGGGGGGGACGAGCAGTACTTC. This chain uses TRBV5-6 with TRBJ2-7, with TRBD1 matching over 9 bases. The CDR3 has 14 amino acids. The germline V gene has CDR1 SGHDT and CDR2 YYEEEE. Trimming removed 0 bases from V and 5 bases from J; junction bases left unmatched: 3.

This clonotype was observed a few times. The chain recombines TRBV29-1 with TRBJ1-6; D perhaps matches TRBD1 (5 bases). Germline assignment: CDR1 SQVTM and CDR2 ANQGSEA. The CDR3 has 18 amino acids. The germline V and J ends were trimmed by 5 bases and 5 bases, with 25 bases remaining between them. The CDR3 sequence is CSVNNTGRLEPDNSPLHF. CDR3 in DNA: TGCAGCGTTAATAATACGGGACGATTAGAACCAGATAATTCACCCCTCCACTTT.

The V call is TRBV5-1, the J call TRBJ2-2, with D tentatively TRBD1 or TRBD2 (5 bases each). The V end was cut by 4 bases, the J end by 7 bases, with 14 bases between. Germline CDR1 SGHRS, CDR2 YFSETQ. CDR3 length equals 14 residues. CDR3 sequence reads: CASSLRDAFGELFF. CDR3 bases: TGCGCCAGCAGCCTCCGGGACGCCTTCGGGGAGCTGTTTTTT.

This clonotype has more than one count but fewer than ten. The chain recombines TRBV9 with TRBJ2-5, with a tentative D call TRBD1 (5 bases). Germline CDR1 SGDLS, CDR2 YYNGEE. The CDR3 has 16 amino acids. V was trimmed by 0 bases and J by 1 base, leaving 13 bases between them. The chain's CDR3 is CASSVGQGLGQETQYF. The CDR3, as DNA: TGTGCCAGCAGCGTAGGTCAGGGATTAGGCCAAGAGACCCAGTACTTC.

This clonotype was detected ten times or more. A junction end diverges from the germline sequence, so it may reflect a read error. In DNA, the CDR3 is TGCAGTGCAAGAGGTCTAGCGGGCTCCTACAATGAGCAGTTCTTC. Translated, it gives CSARGLAGSYNEQFF. The J gene is TRBJ2-1, the V gene TRBV20-1; 8 bases map to TRBD2. This CDR3 comprises 15 residues. Germline V lookup: CDR1 DFQATT, CDR2 SNEGSKA (reference sequence).

In its sample, this clonotype was seen a few times. The rearrangement links TRBV12-3 or TRBV12-4 to TRBJ1-2; 7 bases fit TRBD1. With 6 bases clipped from V and 1 base from J, the junction kept 14 bases outside the gene matches. The CDR3 spans 17 residues. CDR3 nucleotide sequence: TGTGCCAGCAGCTTAAGGGGGCCCGGGGTAGTTAACTATGGCTACACCTTC. Translated: CASSLRGPGVVNYGYTF.

Ten or more counts support this clonotype. The chain joins TRBV15 to TRBJ2-7; TRBD2 is a possible D gene (6 bases). V lost 0 bases, J lost 3 bases, and 12 bases lay in between. The length of the CDR3 is 15 residues. From germline, CDR1 is LNHNV and CDR2 YYDKDF (reference sequence). CDR3 DNA: TGTGCCACCAGCAGAGATCAGCACGGGGGCTACGAGCAGTACTTC. As protein: CATSRDQHGGYEQYF.

This chain links TRBV7-9 with TRBJ2-5, with 7 bases aligning to TRBD2. CDR3 length: 14 amino acids. The germline gives CDR1 SEHNR, CDR2 FQNEAQ (reference sequence). With 8 bases clipped from V and 2 bases from J, the junction kept 8 bases outside the gene matches. CDR3 bases: TGTGCCAGCGCTGCGGGGGAAAAGCAAGAGACCCAGTACTTC. Its protein product is CASAAGEKQETQYF.